This entry lists 21 T cell receptor beta chains sequenced from one sample in a study of shared clonotypes between healthy human individuals. Sequencing was performed with immunoSEQ multiplex PCR; in TCRdb, only in-frame clones are kept and a portion is missing. The sample holds over 150,000 clones, 65% to 70% seen once. Sequenced input: memory CD4+ T cells sorted from blood. Subset denoted: CD45RA-negative fraction. The source of these receptors is a man between 25 and 39 years old in good health.

The V and J genes are TRBV4-3 and TRBJ2-2; maybe TRBD1 (5 bases). Trimming cost V 3 bases and J 4 bases, with 12 bases left between them. The CDR3 length is 15 residues. Germline-derived CDR1 and CDR2 are LGHNA and YSLEER. The CDR3 region has the DNA TGCGCCAGCAGCCAGGACAAGCCATTCACCGGGGAGCTGTTTTTT. It yields the protein CASSQDKPFTGELFF.

This clone was detected only a few times. Other DNA sequences within the sample encode an identical CDR3. J is TRBJ2-5 and V is TRBV7-3; D gene uncertain. V lost 1 base to trimming and J lost 4 bases, with 7 bases between them. CDR1 is SGHTA, CDR2 FQGTGA, per germline. The CDR3 is made up of 13 amino acids. In DNA form, the CDR3 reads TGTGCCAGCAGCTTAAGGGAAGGAGAGACCCAGTACTTC. Protein sequence: CASSLREGETQYF.

CDR3 loop: CSVENAQGAYEQYF. As DNA, the CDR3 is TGCAGCGTTGAGAATGCACAGGGGGCCTACGAGCAGTACTTC. The chain combines TRBV29-1 with TRBJ2-7, with TRBD1 matching 8 bases. Trimming took 3 bases from V and 2 from J; bases not matched to a gene: 6. The length of the CDR3 is 14 residues. CDR1 is SQVTM and CDR2 is ANQGSEA in the germline V gene.

This rearrangement joins TRBV29-1 to TRBJ1-5, with D hard to call. Germline V gene data show CDR1 as SQVTM and CDR2 as ANQGSEA. Trimming pared 1 base from V and 5 bases from J, leaving 9 bases between. The CDR3 has 13 amino acids. Here the CDR3 reads CSVEVSGDQPQHF. For the CDR3, the DNA is TGCAGCGTTGAAGTTAGCGGTGATCAGCCCCAGCATTTT.

The J gene is TRBJ2-5, the V gene TRBV28; D not resolved. The CDR3 covers 14 residues. Germline V lookup: CDR1 MDHEN, CDR2 SYDVKM. V was cut by 1 base and J by 2 bases, with 8 bases left in between. The DNA of the CDR3 is TGTGCCAGCAGTTTATACCCTAGACAAGAGACCCAGTACTTC. It yields the protein CASSLYPRQETQYF.

This clone is categorized as medium-sized. The same CDR3 arises from other DNA sequences in this sample as well. The rearrangement links TRBV5-1 to TRBJ2-5; D remains unclear. The V gene's germline CDR1 is SGHRS and CDR2 YFSETQ. V lost 3 bases, J lost 7 bases, and 22 bases lay in between. There are 16 residues in the CDR3. The CDR3 spells CASSSEAGPNGATQYF. The CDR3 region has the DNA TGCGCCAGCAGCTCCGAGGCCGGACCCAACGGCGCGACCCAGTACTTC.

The chain links TRBV19 to TRBJ2-7; 11 bases line up with TRBD1. V lost 4 bases and J lost 4; bases outside the gene matches: 6. This CDR3 is built from 15 residues. The germline V gene encodes CDR1 LNHDA and CDR2 SQIVND (reference sequence). CDR3 residues: CASSTRDRGIYEQYF. The CDR3 DNA is TGTGCCAGTAGTACCCGGGACAGGGGGATTTACGAGCAGTACTTC.

This clone was found a few times. The junction and the germline gene differ at one end; a read error may be behind it. The genes are TRBV11-2 and TRBJ2-7, with no clear D. The germline V gene has CDR1 SGHAT and CDR2 FQNNGV. The CDR3 loop spans 15 amino acids. This CDR3 reads CASSLEKGWSYDQYF. The CDR3 DNA is TGTGCCAGCAGCTTAGAGAAGGGTTGGTCCTACGATCAGTACTTC.

J is TRBJ2-1 and V is TRBV7-2; TRBD1 matches at 7 bases. The CDR3 runs to 14 residues. The junction had 1 base not matched to a gene; V was cut back by 3 bases and J by 2 bases. The germline gives CDR1 SGHTA, CDR2 FQGNSA. The CDR3 loop is CASSLTGTYNEQFF. CDR3 DNA sequence: TGTGCCAGCAGCTTGACAGGGACCTACAATGAGCAGTTCTTC. The full variable domain, its missing parts supplied by reference TRBV7-2 and TRBJ2-1, is GAGVSQSPSNKVTEKGKDVELRCDPISGHTALYWYRQSLGQGLEFLIYFQGNSAPDKSGLPSDRFSAERTGGSVSTLTIQRTQQEDSAVYLCASSLTGTYNEQFFGPGTRLTVL.

The chain recombines TRBV4-2 with TRBJ2-1; TRBD1 or TRBD2 may be the D gene (5 bases each). This CDR3 region has 17 residues. Trimming shortened V by 4 bases and J by 1 base, and 17 bases separated the two germline ends. Germline V gene data show CDR1 as LGHNA and CDR2 as YNFKEQ. CDR3 bases: TGTGCCAGCAGCCCAGGGTCGGCTACTAGTTCCTACAATGAGCAGTTCTTC. Encoded protein: CASSPGSATSSYNEQFF.

CDR3 sequence (DNA): TGTGCCAGCAGTGACCCCATTTATACGCAGTATTTT. Encoded protein: CASSDPIYTQYF. The V call is TRBV6-1, the J call TRBJ2-3; D call uncertain. CDR1 and CDR2 from the germline V gene are MNHNS and SASEGT. V lost 3 bases to trimming and J lost 7 bases, with 8 bases between them. This CDR3 has 12 amino acids.

The rearrangement uses TRBV7-2 and TRBJ1-1; 10 nucleotides align to TRBD1. Per the germline V gene, CDR1 is SGHTA and CDR2 is FQGNSA. The V gene end was trimmed by 7 bases and the J gene end by 0 bases; junction bases not matched to a gene: 11. The CDR3 length is 17 residues. This chain's CDR3 is CASTEGQGWNMNTEAFF. In DNA form, the CDR3 reads TGTGCCAGCACCGAGGGACAGGGGTGGAACATGAACACTGAAGCTTTCTTT. The whole variable domain, remainder taken from reference TRBV7-2 and TRBJ1-1, is GAGVSQSPSNKVTEKGKDVELRCDPISGHTALYWYRQSLGQGLEFLIYFQGNSAPDKSGLPSDRFSAERTGGSVSTLTIQRTQQEDSAVYLCASTEGQGWNMNTEAFFGQGTRLTVV.

The CDR3 DNA sequence: TGTGCCACCAGCAGAGATGCGGGAGCAGCAGATACGCAGTATTTT. Amino acids: CATSRDAGAADTQYF. The chain carries TRBV15 and TRBJ2-3, with TRBD2 matching 7 bases. The V and J ends lost 0 bases and 4 bases, in that order; junction bases with no gene match: 4. The V gene's germline CDR1 is LNHNV and CDR2 YYDKDF (reference sequence). CDR3 length: 15 amino acids. The full variable domain, rest sourced from reference TRBV15 and TRBJ2-3, is DAMVIQNPRYQVTQFGKPVTLSCSQTLNHNVMYWYQQKSSQAPKLLFHYYDKDFNNEADTPDNFQSRRPNTSFCFLDIRSPGLGDTAMYLCATSRDAGAADTQYFGPGTRLTVL.

This clone has a count of ten or more. The chain combines TRBV6-5 with TRBJ2-3, with D tentatively TRBD1 (5 bases). Germline V lookup: CDR1 MNHEY, CDR2 SVGAGI. Trimming pared 6 bases from V and 11 bases from J, leaving 12 bases between. The CDR3 totals 11 residues. CDR3 in amino acids: CASSQGGWQYF. The CDR3 nucleotides read TGTGCCAGCAGCCAGGGCGGTTGGCAGTATTTT.

J is TRBJ2-1 and V is TRBV28; 10 positions agree with TRBD1. CDR1 is MDHEN and CDR2 is SYDVKM in the germline V gene. V dropped 6 bases and J dropped 7; count of bases not matched to a gene: 6. The CDR3 spans 14 residues. The CDR3 coding sequence is TGTGCCAGCAGGAGAAAGGGACAGGGGAATGAGCAGTTCTTC. Its translation: CASRRKGQGNEQFF.

The chain carries TRBV11-3 and TRBJ2-1; 10 positions match TRBD2. This CDR3 comprises 19 residues. V was clipped by 1 base and J by 0 bases; unmatched bases: 9. The germline CDR1 and CDR2 sequences are SGHNT and YENEEA. CDR3 amino acids: CASSLGSGRAWGSYNEQFF. The CDR3 DNA reads TGTGCCAGCAGCTTAGGGAGCGGGAGGGCCTGGGGCTCCTACAATGAGCAGTTCTTC.

This chain joins TRBV7-2 and TRBJ2-3, with unresolved D. V was pared by 1 base and J by 4 bases, with 6 bases between. The CDR3 is made up of 13 amino acids. CDR1 and CDR2 (germline): SGHTA, FQGNSA. CDR3 region: CASSLVAADTQYF. The CDR3 coding sequence is TGTGCCAGCAGCTTAGTAGCTGCAGATACGCAGTATTTT. The full variable domain, its missing parts supplied by reference TRBV7-2 and TRBJ2-3, is GAGVSQSPSNKVTEKGKDVELRCDPISGHTALYWYRQSLGQGLEFLIYFQGNSAPDKSGLPSDRFSAERTGGSVSTLTIQRTQQEDSAVYLCASSLVAADTQYFGPGTRLTVL.

The chain recombines TRBV5-1 with TRBJ1-1; D ambiguous. The CDR3 contains 14 residues. Germline lookup yields CDR1 SGHRS and CDR2 YFSETQ. V was shortened by 4 bases and J by 7 bases, with 17 bases between the two germline ends. The CDR3 reads CASSPVKMELEAFF. The DNA for the CDR3 is TGCGCCAGCAGCCCCGTTAAGATGGAACTTGAAGCTTTCTTT.

The chain links TRBV5-4 to TRBJ2-2; no clear D gene. V was pared by 1 base and J by 7 bases, with 17 bases between. This CDR3 is built from 16 residues. The germline V gene encodes CDR1 SGHNT and CDR2 YYREEE (reference sequence). The CDR3 DNA reads TGTGCCAGCAGCTTGAGTACGAGTCCGGACGTCGGGGAGCTGTTTTTT. Its translation is CASSLSTSPDVGELFF.

V usage is TRBV11-2 and J usage is TRBJ1-2; no firm D call. This CDR3 is 14 amino acids long. V was cut by 1 base and J by 3 bases, with 9 bases left in between. Germline V lookup: CDR1 SGHAT, CDR2 FQNNGV. For the CDR3, the DNA is TGTGCCAGCAGCTTAGCTCAGGATTACTATGGCTACACCTTC. Its protein product is CASSLAQDYYGYTF.

There are a few counts of this clone. This sequence joins TRBV11-1 and TRBJ2-1; D not resolved. Per germline, CDR1 SGHAT and CDR2 FQDESV (reference sequence). This CDR3 has 13 residues. V dropped 0 bases and J dropped 6 bases, with 6 bases sitting between them. CDR3 in amino acids: CASSLAWFNEQFF. Written as DNA, the CDR3 is TGTGCCAGCAGCTTAGCGTGGTTCAATGAGCAGTTCTTC. The variable domain in full, completed from reference TRBV11-1 and TRBJ2-1, reads EAEVAQSPRYKITEKSQAVAFWCDPISGHATLYWYRQILGQGPELLVQFQDESVVDDSQLPKDRFSAERLKGVDSTLKIQPAELGDSAMYLCASSLAWFNEQFFGPGTRLTVL.